Here is one TCR beta chain with its context. Antigen unknown. These data originate in a study of OX40 agonist ivuxolimab in advanced cancers. Study information: Hepatocellular carcinoma, melanoma, renal cell or head and neck cancer occurred in dose-escalation patients. Three patients responded partially, comprising one with hepatocellular carcinoma and two with cutaneous melanoma. The study's findings and limits: Clones of CD4+ and CD8+ blood T cells grew by week 6 at doses of 0.1 to 3.0 mg/kg.

The repertoire was sequenced with immunoSEQ multiplex PCR; TCRdb's copy has only in-frame clones and lacks some. The table records 92,000 or so clones, approximately 90% of them present only once. Autoimmune disease history or systemic immunosuppression was exclusionary. V was pared by 5 bases and J by 6 bases, with 16 bases of the junction left unmatched. This CDR3 comprises 17 residues. Germline loops: CDR1 LNHNV, CDR2 YYDKDF (reference sequence). The chain links TRBV15 to TRBJ2-3; 8 bases fit TRBD1. Sequenced here: CD4+ or CD8+ T cells sorted from blood, sampled in a trial of the OX40 agonist ivuxolimab. This sequence originates from an adult with an advanced solid tumor such as melanoma, head and neck, liver or kidney cancer. CDR3 nucleotides: TGTGCCACCAGCCGTCGCCTAGGGACAGGTGGGCCTGATACGCAGTATTTT. Translation: CATSRRLGTGGPDTQYF.